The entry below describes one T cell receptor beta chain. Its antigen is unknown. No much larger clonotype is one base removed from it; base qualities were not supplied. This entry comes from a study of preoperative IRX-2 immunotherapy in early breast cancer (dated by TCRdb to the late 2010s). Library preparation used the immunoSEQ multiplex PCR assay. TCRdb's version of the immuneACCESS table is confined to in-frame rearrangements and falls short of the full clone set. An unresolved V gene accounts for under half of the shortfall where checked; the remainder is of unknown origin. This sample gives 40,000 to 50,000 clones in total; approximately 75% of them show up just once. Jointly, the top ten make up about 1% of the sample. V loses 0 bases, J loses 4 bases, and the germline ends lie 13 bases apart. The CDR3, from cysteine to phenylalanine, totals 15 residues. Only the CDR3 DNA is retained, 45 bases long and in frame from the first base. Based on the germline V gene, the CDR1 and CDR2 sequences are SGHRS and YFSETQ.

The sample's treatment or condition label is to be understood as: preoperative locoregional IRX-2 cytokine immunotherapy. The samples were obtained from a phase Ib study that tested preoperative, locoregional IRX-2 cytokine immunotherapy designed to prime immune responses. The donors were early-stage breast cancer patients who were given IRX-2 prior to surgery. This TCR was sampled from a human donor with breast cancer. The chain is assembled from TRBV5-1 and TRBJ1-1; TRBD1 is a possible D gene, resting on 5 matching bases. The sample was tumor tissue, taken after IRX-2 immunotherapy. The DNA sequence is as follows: TGCGCCAGCAGCTTGGCCCCGGGTAGGGGCACTGAAGCTTTCTTT. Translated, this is CASSLAPGRGTEAFF.